The T cell receptor beta chain under discussion was sequenced for a study of post-analysis software for immune sequencing data. Findings and limits, study-wide: TRBV5-6, TRBV5-1 and TRBV20-1 were among a few TRBV segments more frequent in patients than controls.

Germline V gene sequence: CDR1 SGHRS, CDR2 YFSETQ. The J segment lost 7 bases and the V segment lost 0 bases, leaving 2 bases of the junction unmatched. The CDR3 runs 15 residues. This clonotype was seen ten or more times. Its specificity is not known. Unique molecular identifiers tagged the TCR beta cDNA libraries. TCRdb itself ran the PCR reads through MiXCR, one entry per CDR3 protein. Found here are a few hundred thousand distinct CDR3 sequences, approximately 37% of them singletons; the top ten hold 6% to 9%. The rearrangement uses TRBV5-1 and TRBJ2-1, with TRBD2 matching over 12 bases. The TCR originated in a girl aged 2 to 9 with multiple sclerosis. Specimen: blood. CDR3 loop: CASSLGTSGNNEQFF. The DNA for the CDR3 is TGCGCCAGCAGCTTGGGGACTAGCGGGAATAATGAGCAGTTCTTC. The variable domain in full, with the rest retrieved from reference TRBV5-1 and TRBJ2-1, is KAGVTQTPRYLIKTRGQQVTLSCSPISGHRSVSWYQQTPGQGLQFLFEYFSETQRNKGNFPGRFSGRQFSNSRSEMNVSTLELGDSALYLCASSLGTSGNNEQFFGPGTRLTVL.